The 22 T cell receptor beta chains in this list originate from one sample, sequenced in a study of monozygotic twins with inflammatory bowel disease. From its re-call of the 5' RACE reads, TCRdb lists each CDR3 protein once, without DNA. Its table records more than 350,000 distinct CDR3 sequences. Sequencing used blood. These receptors came from a human donor with ulcerative colitis or Crohn's disease, or a healthy co-twin of an affected twin (not recorded which).

V is TRBV7-9 and J is TRBJ2-7; TCRdb's D call of TRBD1 is untestable without DNA. Germline V gene sequence: CDR1 SEHNR, CDR2 FQNEAQ (reference sequence). The length of the CDR3 is 14 residues. The CDR3 reads CASSLDGIGYEQYF.

The gene calls are TRBV29-1 and TRBJ1-2; with no DNA, the TCRdb D assignment of TRBD1 cannot be verified. Germline lookup yields CDR1 SQVTM and CDR2 ANQGSEA. The CDR3 totals 12 residues. This CDR3 is CSVERQGHGYTF.

The chain uses TRBV5-1 and TRBJ2-3; TCRdb's D call, TRBD2, is unchecked because there is no DNA. Germline assignment: CDR1 SGHRS and CDR2 YFSETQ. This CDR3 contains 18 residues. The CDR3 region is CASSLAGLAGDPKDTQYF.

The chain has TRBV30 and TRBJ1-2; TCRdb gives TRBD1 as the D gene, but with no DNA this cannot be confirmed. CDR1 is GTSNPN, CDR2 SVGIG, per germline (reference sequence). This CDR3 spans 14 amino acids. The CDR3: CAWSGGTANYGYTF.

The chain has TRBV7-2 and TRBJ2-7; TCRdb designates TRBD1, a call that cannot be tested without DNA. This CDR3 is 13 amino acids long. From germline, CDR1 is SGHTA and CDR2 FQGNSA. The CDR3 region is CASSLSKGYEQYF.

CDR3: CATSTFGGGQRYNEQFF. This chain uses TRBV15 with TRBJ2-1; TCRdb's D call of TRBD1 is untestable without DNA. Looked up from germline, CDR1 is LNHNV and CDR2 is YYDKDF (reference sequence). CDR3 length: 17 amino acids.

CDR3 region: CASSLGDFSPLHF. This chain links TRBV4-1 with TRBJ1-6. CDR1 and CDR2 from the germline V gene are MGHRA and YSYEKL. The CDR3 totals 13 residues.

The chain joins TRBV24-1 to TRBJ2-3; TCRdb selects TRBD1, and the lack of DNA leaves this call unchecked. The CDR3 is 17 amino acids. The germline CDR1 and CDR2 sequences are KGHDR and SFDVKD. CDR3: CATSETGTGPSTDTQYF.

The V call is TRBV7-9, the J call TRBJ1-1; the D call from TCRdb, TRBD1, cannot be confirmed without DNA. In germline, CDR1 is SEHNR, CDR2 FQNEAQ (reference sequence). The CDR3 has 13 amino acids. The CDR3 loop is CASSLTGDTEAFF.

The J gene is TRBJ2-7, the V gene TRBV5-1; TCRdb names TRBD2, which stays unverified in the absence of DNA. This CDR3 comprises 15 residues. Germline CDR1 SGHRS, CDR2 YFSETQ. CDR3 sequence: CASSLETGGRSEQYF.

This chain links TRBV5-1 with TRBJ2-7. This CDR3 region has 13 residues. Germline V gene sequence: CDR1 SGHRS, CDR2 YFSETQ. The CDR3 region is CASSLDPTGEQYF.

This chain uses TRBV25-1 with TRBJ2-1; TCRdb calls TRBD1, which cannot be checked without DNA. CDR1 is MGHDK, CDR2 SYGVNS, per germline. This CDR3 is 14 amino acids long. The CDR3 region is CASRSGGVYNEQFF. Using reference TRBV25-1 and TRBJ2-1 for the parts outside the CDR3, the full variable domain is EADIYQTPRYLVIGTGKKITLECSQTMGHDKMYWYQQDPGMELHLIHYSYGVNSTEKGDLSSESTVSRIRTEHFPLTLESARPSHTSQYLCASRSGGVYNEQFFGPGTRLTVL.

The CDR3 sequence is CASSSKGGFSNQPQHF. The V gene is TRBV7-2, the J gene TRBJ1-5. From germline, CDR1 is SGHTA and CDR2 FQGNSA. This CDR3 is built from 16 residues.

The rearrangement links TRBV10-3 to TRBJ1-1. The CDR3 contains 12 residues. Germline V gene sequence: CDR1 ENHRY, CDR2 SYGVKD. The CDR3: CATGRRETEAFF.

The V call is TRBV7-6, the J call TRBJ1-2; TCRdb's D call of TRBD1 is untestable without DNA. The CDR3 contains 16 residues. Germline values: CDR1 SGHVS, CDR2 FNYEAQ. CDR3 in amino acids: CASSPSGDSQSYGYTF.

The gene calls are TRBV7-2 and TRBJ1-2. The CDR3 runs to 15 residues. Germline loops: CDR1 SGHTA, CDR2 FQGNSA. CDR3 sequence: CASSLERTAEYGYTF.

The chain combines TRBV6-6 with TRBJ1-1; TCRdb returns TRBD1, unconfirmable since there is no DNA. Germline CDR1 and CDR2: MNHNY and SVGAGI (reference sequence). The length of the CDR3 is 13 residues. CDR3 protein: CASSSLQGTEAFF.

The chain couples TRBV7-9 to TRBJ1-1; the TCRdb call, TRBD1, lacks DNA for checking. The CDR3 totals 14 residues. Germline CDR1 and CDR2: SEHNR and FQNEAQ (reference sequence). CDR3 amino acids: CASSARDRVTEAFF.

The CDR3 reads CASSQSGTQETQYF. V and J are TRBV18 and TRBJ2-5. The CDR3 runs to 14 residues. In germline, CDR1 is KGHSH, CDR2 LQKENI.

The V call is TRBV12-3 or TRBV12-4, the J call TRBJ2-7. The CDR3 runs 12 residues. The CDR3 is CASSTGLYEQYF.

The chain carries TRBV28 and TRBJ2-7; TCRdb outputs TRBD1, but without DNA this stays unchecked. Germline lookup yields CDR1 MDHEN and CDR2 SYDVKM. The CDR3 is 15 amino acids. CDR3 protein: CASSLPQGPDYEQYF.

The chain combines TRBV5-4 with TRBJ2-2; there is no DNA to check the TCRdb D call of TRBD1. This CDR3 is 15 amino acids long. Germline V gene data show CDR1 as SGHNT and CDR2 as YYREEE (reference sequence). The chain's CDR3 is CASSLVTGVAGELFF.